Listed below are T cell receptor beta chains from one sample, sequenced in a study of graft-versus-host responses after intestinal transplantation. Some clones are missing from TCRdb's copy, which holds only in-frame ones; the method was immunoSEQ multiplex PCR. The data show 12,000 or so clones, approximately 93% seen once. This material consisted of PBMCs, taken 105 days after intestinal transplantation. Source of these receptors: a human patient who received an intestinal transplant, so some T cells may come from the graft donor. Each CDR3 is given with its conserved first and last residue. D genes are given only for firm matches. Rows give clone size only sometimes, using once, few, many, or a class for an expanded clone.

TRBJ2-1 | - | TRBD2 | TRBV5-5 | TGTGCCAGCAGCTTGGGTGGACTAGCGGGAGCCCTTTCCCACAATGAGCAGTTCTTC | CASSLGGLAGALSHNEQFF
TRBJ2-7 | - | - | TRBV27 | TGTGCCAGCAGTTTAAGGCAGGGGTCGAACTACGAGCAGTACTTC | CASSLRQGSNYEQYF
TRBJ2-7 | - | - | TRBV5-5 | TGTGCCAGCAGCCGGATGGCAGGGACCAGTCACGAGCAGTACTTC | CASSRMAGTSHEQYF
TRBJ1-6 | once | TRBD1 | TRBV7-9 | TGTGCCAGCAGACCGTTGGGGGATCCGGGACAGTATAATTCACCCCTCCACTTT | CASRPLGDPGQYNSPLHF
TRBJ1-1 | - | - | TRBV5-1 | TGCGCCAGCAGCTTGGGAGGTAACACTGAAGCTTTCTTT | CASSLGGNTEAFF
TRBJ2-1 | once | - | TRBV7-9 | TGTGCCAGCAGCTTAGCGGTGGCAGGGGCGTATGATGAGCAGTTCTTC | CASSLAVAGAYDEQFF
TRBJ1-1 | - | - | TRBV11-1 | TGTGCCAGCAGCCGCCCGGGGACGGTGAACACTGAAGCTTTCTTT | CASSRPGTVNTEAFF
TRBJ1-2 | - | TRBD1 | TRBV13 | TGTGCCAGCAGCCTCGGACAGGGCCATGGCTACACCTTC | CASSLGQGHGYTF
TRBJ2-2 | once | TRBD2 | TRBV5-1 | TGCGCCAGCGGCGCCTGGCTAGCGGAAACCGGGGAGCTGTTTTTT | CASGAWLAETGELFF
TRBJ1-3 | - | TRBD1 | TRBV10-3 | TGTGCCATCCTCGTTGGGGACAGGGTGGAAGGAAACACCATATATTTT | CAILVGDRVEGNTIYF
TRBJ1-3 | - | TRBD1 | TRBV13 | TGTGCCAGCAGCTCACAGGGGCAGGGCTCTGGAAACACCATATATTTT | CASSSQGQGSGNTIYF
TRBJ1-5 | - | TRBD1 | TRBV6-1 | TGTGCCAGCAGTGAAGCTGGGGGACAGGGGGTTTGGCATGGCAATCAGCCCCAGCATTTT | CASSEAGGQGVWHGNQPQHF
TRBJ1-3 | - | TRBD1 | TRBV7-9 | TGTGCCAGCAGCGCCTACGACAGGGCGACTGACTCTGGAAACACCATATATTTT | CASSAYDRATDSGNTIYF
TRBJ1-2 | - | - | TRBV6-5 | TGTGCCAGCGCAGATGGCTACACCTTC | CASADGYTF
TRBJ2-3 | - | TRBD2 | TRBV9 | TGTGCCAGCAGCGCCGGGACTAGCGGGGCCACAGATACGCAGTATTTT | CASSAGTSGATDTQYF
TRBJ1-1 | - | - | TRBV29-1 | TGCAGCGTTGAAGCCTGGACAGAGGAAGCTTTCTTT | CSVEAWTEEAFF
TRBJ2-5 | once | - | TRBV4-2 | TGTGCCAGCAGCCAAGAGGGCGCAGAAGAGACCCAGTACTTC | CASSQEGAEETQYF
TRBJ2-5 | - | - | TRBV7-9 | TGTGCCAGCAGCTCGCGGGAGACCCAGTACTTC | CASSSRETQYF
TRBJ1-1 | once | - | TRBV5-1 | TGCGCCAGCAGCCCCTCCGGGGATACCGAAGCTTTCTTT | CASSPSGDTEAFF
TRBJ2-7 | - | - | TRBV15 | TGTGCCACCAGCTCTCCTGGGTTAGCGAGCTCCTACGAGCAGTACTTC | CATSSPGLASSYEQYF
TRBJ2-5 | - | - | TRBV15 | TGTGCCACCAGCACACAGGAGGAGACCCAGTACTTC | CATSTQEETQYF
TRBJ2-2 | - | - | TRBV6-4 | TGTGCCAGCAGTGACTCGAGGGACACCGGGGAGCTGTTTTTT | CASSDSRDTGELFF
TRBJ2-1 | - | - | TRBV21-1 | TGTGCCAGCAGTTTGAGCACTCCTAAATACAATGAGCAGTTCTTC | CASSLSTPKYNEQFF
TRBJ1-2 | once | TRBD1 | TRBV9 | TGTGCCAGCAGCATGACAGGGGTCCTCTATGGCTACACCTTC | CASSMTGVLYGYTF
TRBJ2-1 | - | TRBD2 | TRBV4-1 | TGCGCCAGCAGCCAACGGCGGGAGTTCCCTTACAATGAGCAGTTCTTC | CASSQRREFPYNEQFF
TRBJ2-5 | - | TRBD1 | TRBV5-6 | TGTGCCAGCAGCTTGAGTTTATGGGGACAGGGTTTATCGGCCCAGTACTTC | CASSLSLWGQGLSAQYF
TRBJ1-6 | - | TRBD1 | TRBV4-3 | TGCGCCAGCAGCCTAACAGGGGGCAACTATAATTCACCCCTCCACTTT | CASSLTGGNYNSPLHF
TRBJ1-4 | - | - | TRBV5-5 | TGTGCCAGCAGCTTTCCGGGGCCGGCTAATGAAAAACTGTTTTTT | CASSFPGPANEKLFF
TRBJ1-4 | - | - | TRBV7-9 | TGTGCCAGCGGCGTGCGGGCAGGCGAAAAACTGTTTTTT | CASGVRAGEKLFF
TRBJ2-7 | - | TRBD2 | TRBV7-6 | TGTGCCAGCAGCTTACAGACTAGCGGGAGCCCCATCAGGCGGCAGTACTTC | CASSLQTSGSPIRRQYF
TRBJ2-3 | - | TRBD2 | TRBV6-4 | TGTGCCAGCAGTGAAAGCGGGGGGGCTCACACAGATACGCAGTATTTT | CASSESGGAHTDTQYF
TRBJ2-3 | - | - | TRBV2 | TGTGCCAGCAGTTTACCAGATACGCAGTATTTT | CASSLPDTQYF
TRBJ2-7 | once | TRBD2 | TRBV19 | TGTGCCAGTAGGGGGGGACTAGCGGGAGGGCCATCGTCCCACGAGCAGTACTTC | CASRGGLAGGPSSHEQYF
TRBJ2-1 | once | TRBD2 | TRBV15 | TGTGCCACCAGGTGGAGTAGCGGGCCGAATGAGCAGTTCTTC | CATRWSSGPNEQFF
TRBJ2-1 | once | TRBD1 | TRBV5-1 | TGCGCCAGCAGCTTGGGACAGGGTGTACACAATGAGCAGTTCTTC | CASSLGQGVHNEQFF
TRBJ2-2 | - | - | TRBV11-2 | TGTGCCAGCAGCCCCCTTGTGATATCCACCGGGGAGCTGTTTTTT | CASSPLVISTGELFF
TRBJ2-1 | - | TRBD1 | TRBV29-1 | TGCAGCGTTGTCGGGACAGGGGGGGACAATGAGCAGTTCTTC | CSVVGTGGDNEQFF
TRBJ2-5 | - | TRBD2 | TRBV29-1 | TGCAGCGTCAGTAGCGGGGGGGAAGAGACCCAGTACTTC | CSVSSGGEETQYF
TRBJ2-7 | - | - | TRBV7-9 | TGTGCCAGCAGCTTAAGCGGACCCGTCGAGCAGTACTTC | CASSLSGPVEQYF
TRBJ2-5 | - | - | TRBV29-1 | TGCAGCGTCAACGGTCCAGAAGAGACCCAGTACTTC | CSVNGPEETQYF
TRBJ2-1 | - | - | TRBV9 | TGTGCCAGCAGCGCGAAGTGGGGCGGAAGATACAATGAGCAGTTCTTC | CASSAKWGGRYNEQFF
TRBJ1-2 | - | TRBD1 | TRBV6-5 | TGTGCCAGCAGTTACCGGGACAGGGCTAACTATGGCTACACCTTC | CASSYRDRANYGYTF
TRBJ1-5 | - | TRBD1 | TRBV19 | TGTGCCAGTAGTATAGAGGGGACAGGGGGCCAGCCCCAGCATTTT | CASSIEGTGGQPQHF
TRBJ1-4 | - | - | TRBV5-5 | TGTGCCAGCAGCTTGGTATGGACAGTGCCCAATGAAAAACTGTTTTTT | CASSLVWTVPNEKLFF
TRBJ2-3 | - | - | TRBV6-6 | TGTGCCAGCAGCCGGGGACTTAGCACAGATACGCAGTATTTT | CASSRGLSTDTQYF
TRBJ2-7 | - | TRBD2 | TRBV11-2 | TGTGCCAGCACCCTAGCGGGAGGGAGGAAGCCCTACGAGCAGTACTTC | CASTLAGGRKPYEQYF
TRBJ2-1 | - | TRBD2 | TRBV5-1 | TGCGCCAGCAGACAGAGGAGCGGGAGGGCCTCTTACAATGAGCAGTTCTTC | CASRQRSGRASYNEQFF
TRBJ2-7 | - | - | TRBV7-9 | TGTGCCAGCAGCCCCCCAGTTGGGCCGGGCGAGCAGTACTTC | CASSPPVGPGEQYF
TRBJ1-2 | - | - | TRBV10-2 | TGCGCCAGCAGTGAGCCCGAGTACTATGGCTACACCTTC | CASSEPEYYGYTF
TRBJ1-1 | - | TRBD1 | TRBV10-3 | TGTGCCATCCGGGGACAGGGGGCGCGAGACACTGAAGCTTTCTTT | CAIRGQGARDTEAFF
TRBJ2-3 | - | - | TRBV29-1 | TGCAGCGTTGAAGACCAGGAGTTGCGAGGAGATACGCAGTATTTT | CSVEDQELRGDTQYF
TRBJ1-5 | - | - | TRBV10-2 | TGCGCCAGCAGTGAGGGTCAGCCCCAGCATTTT | CASSEGQPQHF